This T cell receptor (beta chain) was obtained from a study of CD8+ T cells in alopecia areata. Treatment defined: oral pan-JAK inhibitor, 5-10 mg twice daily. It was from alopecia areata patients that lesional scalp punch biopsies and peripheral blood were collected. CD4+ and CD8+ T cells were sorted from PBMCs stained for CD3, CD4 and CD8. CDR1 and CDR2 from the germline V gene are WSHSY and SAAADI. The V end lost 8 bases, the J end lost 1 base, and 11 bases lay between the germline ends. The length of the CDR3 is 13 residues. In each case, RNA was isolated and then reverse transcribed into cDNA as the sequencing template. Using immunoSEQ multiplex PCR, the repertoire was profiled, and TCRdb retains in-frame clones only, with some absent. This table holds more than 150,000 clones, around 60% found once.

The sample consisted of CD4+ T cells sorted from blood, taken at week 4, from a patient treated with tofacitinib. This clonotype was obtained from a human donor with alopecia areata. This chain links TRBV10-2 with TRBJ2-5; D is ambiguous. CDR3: CASRFGFQETQYF. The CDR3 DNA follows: TGCGCCAGCCGATTCGGGTTCCAAGAGACCCAGTACTTC.